These T cell receptor beta chains were read from a single sample in a study of blood T cell repertoires in COVID-19. Profiling relied on immunoSEQ multiplex PCR, and the TCRdb table lists in-frame clones only, not all of them. Of approximately 200,000 clones listed, approximately 90% are singletons. The sequenced material came from peripheral blood. These receptors all come from a man aged 55 to 70 who had recovered from COVID-19. The conserved cysteine and the conserved F or W are not part of the CDR3 here. Fields, in order: V gene, J gene, CDR3 length, CDR3 protein.

v_call: TRBV7-2; j_call: TRBJ1-2; cdr3_length: 14; cdr3_aa: ASSPTRTALGYGYT
v_call: TRBV7-2; j_call: TRBJ2-1; cdr3_length: 13; cdr3_aa: ASSTSGGSYNEQF
v_call: TRBV6-1; j_call: TRBJ1-5; cdr3_length: 14; cdr3_aa: ASSEPRVGGNQPQH
v_call: TRBV24-1; j_call: TRBJ2-7; cdr3_length: 15; cdr3_aa: ATSGFTGTGFLDEQY
v_call: TRBV9; j_call: TRBJ1-2; cdr3_length: 11; cdr3_aa: ASSVGISGGYT
v_call: TRBV3-1/TRBV3-2; j_call: TRBJ1-6; cdr3_length: 14; cdr3_aa: ASSPPGTLYNSPLH
v_call: TRBV28; j_call: TRBJ1-3; cdr3_length: 13; cdr3_aa: ASSLGQISGNTIY
v_call: TRBV5-1; j_call: TRBJ2-1; cdr3_length: 13; cdr3_aa: ASSGNLAGGNEQF
v_call: TRBV30; j_call: TRBJ1-2; cdr3_length: 14; cdr3_aa: AWSVQGGALIYGYT
v_call: TRBV25-1; j_call: TRBJ2-4; cdr3_length: 13; cdr3_aa: ASSELRGHPNIQY
v_call: TRBV5-4; j_call: TRBJ1-3; cdr3_length: 12; cdr3_aa: ASSQQGAGNTIY
v_call: TRBV18; j_call: TRBJ2-2; cdr3_length: 13; cdr3_aa: ASSPSRVNTGELF
v_call: TRBV19; j_call: TRBJ2-7; cdr3_length: 12; cdr3_aa: ASSSTSGSNEQY
v_call: TRBV6-5; j_call: TRBJ1-4; cdr3_length: 12; cdr3_aa: ASSTGSYNEKLF
v_call: TRBV18; j_call: TRBJ1-5; cdr3_length: 14; cdr3_aa: ASSLRGGGGNQPQH
v_call: TRBV4-1; j_call: TRBJ2-2; cdr3_length: 14; cdr3_aa: ASSQTQTGRIGELF
v_call: TRBV11-2; j_call: TRBJ2-7; cdr3_length: 12; cdr3_aa: ASSFQASGGEQY
v_call: TRBV30; j_call: TRBJ2-7; cdr3_length: 11; cdr3_aa: AWSGFPLSEQY
v_call: TRBV30; j_call: TRBJ2-5; cdr3_length: 9; cdr3_aa: AWSPKETQY
v_call: TRBV6-6; j_call: TRBJ1-1; cdr3_length: 13; cdr3_aa: ASSSGGSVNTEAF
v_call: TRBV19; j_call: TRBJ1-2; cdr3_length: 12; cdr3_aa: ASSIEPANYGYT
v_call: TRBV6-5; j_call: TRBJ1-1; cdr3_length: 13; cdr3_aa: ASRSDRERNTEAF
v_call: TRBV30; j_call: TRBJ2-2; cdr3_length: 12; cdr3_aa: AWRTDTNTGELF
v_call: TRBV9; j_call: TRBJ1-1; cdr3_length: 11; cdr3_aa: ASSVGASTEAF
v_call: TRBV7-9; j_call: TRBJ1-2; cdr3_length: 11; cdr3_aa: ASSYRQGAGYT
v_call: TRBV19; j_call: TRBJ2-5; cdr3_length: 11; cdr3_aa: ASSIQYQETQY
v_call: TRBV6-6; j_call: TRBJ2-7; cdr3_length: 9; cdr3_aa: ASSITYEQY
v_call: TRBV24-1; j_call: TRBJ2-2; cdr3_length: 14; cdr3_aa: ATSDSEATNTGELF
v_call: TRBV7-9; j_call: TRBJ2-2; cdr3_length: 12; cdr3_aa: ASSHGQGSGELF
v_call: TRBV5-1; j_call: TRBJ2-7; cdr3_length: 14; cdr3_aa: ASSYPPGTGRYEQY
v_call: TRBV19; j_call: TRBJ1-4; cdr3_length: 10; cdr3_aa: ASKRTGEKLF
v_call: TRBV7-2; j_call: TRBJ2-1; cdr3_length: 15; cdr3_aa: ASSPRGAGGPYNEQF
v_call: TRBV24-1; j_call: TRBJ2-3; cdr3_length: 15; cdr3_aa: ATSESPGQGSLDTQY
v_call: TRBV5-1; j_call: TRBJ2-3; cdr3_length: 14; cdr3_aa: ASSLGTSVGTDTQY
v_call: TRBV7-2; j_call: TRBJ2-3; cdr3_length: 14; cdr3_aa: ASSPWASGVGDTQY
v_call: TRBV5-4; j_call: TRBJ1-4; cdr3_length: 15; cdr3_aa: ASSAGGPSFHNEKLF
v_call: TRBV5-1; j_call: TRBJ1-2; cdr3_length: 13; cdr3_aa: ASSTGQAGSYGYT
v_call: TRBV20-1; j_call: TRBJ2-5; cdr3_length: 9; cdr3_aa: SASFGETQY
v_call: TRBV6-1; j_call: TRBJ2-3; cdr3_length: 15; cdr3_aa: ASSGLLAGGPTDTQY
v_call: TRBV7-9; j_call: TRBJ2-7; cdr3_length: 13; cdr3_aa: ASSPGQVAWNEQY